These 31 T cell receptor beta chains were all obtained from the same sample, sequenced in a study of blood T cell repertoires in COVID-19. Measured with immunoSEQ multiplex PCR; TCRdb has only the in-frame clones, and not every one. The data hold over 150,000 clones, with approximately 87% observed a single time. Sample: peripheral blood. These receptors came from a woman aged 18-29 years who had recovered from COVID-19.

The rearrangement links TRBV4-3 to TRBJ2-1, with D possibly being TRBD1 (6 bases). Germline CDR1 LGHNA, CDR2 YSLEER. V dropped 4 bases and J dropped 0 bases, with 10 bases sitting between them. The CDR3 consists of 15 residues. CDR3 sequence reads: CASSPGDNSYNEQFF. DNA for the CDR3: TGCGCCAGCAGCCCAGGGGATAACTCCTACAATGAGCAGTTCTTC.

The chain uses TRBV9 and TRBJ1-4; 10 bases agree with TRBD1. The CDR3 has 15 residues. The germline gives CDR1 SGDLS, CDR2 YYNGEE. Unmatched junction bases numbered 5, after V lost 1 base and J lost 8 bases. The CDR3 DNA follows: TGTGCCAGCAGCGTAACGGGACAGGGGAAGGAAAAACTGTTTTTT. As protein: CASSVTGQGKEKLFF.

The V gene is TRBV11-3, the J gene TRBJ2-5, with D perhaps matching TRBD1 (6 bases). The germline V gene encodes CDR1 SGHNT and CDR2 YENEEA. With 5 bases removed from V and 4 bases from J, the gap between germline ends came to 14 bases. There are 14 residues in the CDR3. CDR3 in amino acids: CASSPGIQGETQYF. Here the CDR3 DNA reads TGTGCCAGCAGCCCCGGGATACAGGGAGAGACCCAGTACTTC.

V gene TRBV4-3 combines with J gene TRBJ2-6; D is unresolved. The germline CDR1 and CDR2 sequences are LGHNA and YSLEER. The V gene lost 0 bases and the J gene lost 1 base, with 10 bases spanning the gap. CDR3 size: 17 residues. CDR3 residues: CASSQDGSPSGANVLTF. The CDR3 nucleotides are TGCGCCAGCAGCCAAGACGGGTCCCCGTCTGGGGCCAACGTCCTGACTTTC.

V usage is TRBV3-1 (or the pseudogene TRBV3-2) and J usage is TRBJ1-3; no clear D. Trimming took off 3 bases at V and 0 bases at J, with 12 bases between the two ends. CDR1 and CDR2 from the germline V gene are LGHDT and YNNKEL (reference sequence). The CDR3 covers 16 residues. The DNA of the CDR3 is TGTGCCAGCAGCCAGGGTGTAGCCGACTCTGGAAACACCATATATTTT. As protein: CASSQGVADSGNTIYF.

The chain combines TRBV19 with TRBJ2-5, with TRBD1 matching 8 bases. Germline V lookup: CDR1 LNHDA, CDR2 SQIVND (reference sequence). This CDR3 is built from 15 residues. The J segment lost 4 bases and the V segment lost 3 bases, leaving 7 bases of the junction unmatched. DNA of the CDR3: TGTGCCAGTAGTATTCGGACAGGGAGTGGAGAGACCCAGTACTTC. It encodes CASSIRTGSGETQYF.

The J gene is TRBJ1-5, the V gene TRBV15; D perhaps matches TRBD1 (5 bases). Germline V gene lookup returns CDR1 LNHNV and CDR2 YYDKDF (reference sequence). This CDR3 has 14 residues. V lost 8 bases and J 2 bases, leaving 13 bases between the germline ends. CDR3 loop: CATARGDGNQPQHF. CDR3 bases: TGTGCCACCGCAAGGGGCGACGGCAATCAGCCCCAGCATTTT.

The chain carries TRBV6-2 or TRBV6-3 and TRBJ2-7, with TRBD2 identical over 12 bases. The CDR3 has 14 amino acids. Germline lookup yields CDR1 MNHEY and CDR2 SVGEGT. With V trimmed by 5 bases and J by 4 bases, 3 bases remained unmatched. CDR3 in amino acids: CASSRLAGVYEQYV. In nucleotides, the CDR3 is TGTGCCAGCAGTCGACTAGCGGGAGTATACGAGCAGTACGTC.

The rearrangement joins TRBV6-5 to TRBJ1-4; TRBD1 matches at 7 bases. CDR1 MNHEY and CDR2 SVGAGI come from the germline V gene. The CDR3 is 14 residues long. V trimming: 5 bases; J trimming: 7 bases; junction bases outside the gene matches: 7. In DNA, the CDR3 is TGTGCCAGCAGTCCTGGACAGGAGAGTGAAAAACTGTTTTTT. Its translation is CASSPGQESEKLFF.

The rearrangement joins TRBV6-6 to TRBJ1-2, with TRBD1 matching 8 bases. V shed 6 bases and J 7 bases; nucleotides not matched to a gene: 7. The CDR3 extends over 13 amino acids. In germline, CDR1 is MNHNY, CDR2 SVGAGI (reference sequence). The CDR3 nucleotides are TGTGCCAGCAGATCCCCGACAGGGGTTGGCTACACCTTC. Translation: CASRSPTGVGYTF.

This chain uses TRBV4-3 with TRBJ1-5, with 9 bases aligning to TRBD1. In germline, CDR1 is LGHNA, CDR2 YSLEER. The CDR3 runs 18 residues. The ends lost 2 bases at V and 0 bases at J; junction bases unmatched: 8. DNA of the CDR3: TGCGCCAGCAGCCAACAACAGGGGGCTGGGATTAGCAATCAGCCCCAGCATTTT. It is translated as CASSQQQGAGISNQPQHF.

This clone was counted many times. V is TRBV6-5 and J is TRBJ1-5; the match to TRBD1 covers 7 bases. J lost 4 bases, V lost 5 bases, and 8 bases had no gene match. CDR1 is MNHEY and CDR2 is SVGAGI in the germline V gene. This CDR3 comprises 15 residues. CDR3 residues: CASSKRDRGNQPQHF. The CDR3, as DNA: TGTGCCAGCAGTAAAAGGGACAGAGGAAATCAGCCCCAGCATTTT.

The chain employs TRBV6-5 and TRBJ1-2; 7 positions agree with TRBD1. This CDR3 is built from 14 residues. The V and J ends lost 5 bases and 6 bases, in that order; junction bases with no gene match: 9. The germline gives CDR1 MNHEY, CDR2 SVGAGI. The CDR3, as DNA: TGTGCCAGCAGTATTGACAGGGTCCGCAATGGCTACACCTTC. It encodes CASSIDRVRNGYTF.

The chain employs TRBV5-1 and TRBJ2-5; D possibly corresponds to TRBD1 (6 bases). The CDR3 has 15 amino acids. Germline V gives CDR1 SGHRS, CDR2 YFSETQ. Trimming cost V 2 bases and J 5 bases, with 16 bases left between them. The CDR3 protein is CASSLEDRPWETQYF. DNA for the CDR3: TGCGCCAGCAGCTTAGAGGACAGACCCTGGGAGACCCAGTACTTC. The full variable domain, with the rest looked up from reference TRBV5-1 and TRBJ2-5, is KAGVTQTPRYLIKTRGQQVTLSCSPISGHRSVSWYQQTPGQGLQFLFEYFSETQRNKGNFPGRFSGRQFSNSRSEMNVSTLELGDSALYLCASSLEDRPWETQYFGPGTRLLVL.

This clone has a handful of counts. Written as DNA, the CDR3 is TGCGCCAGCAGCCCCGGGGACGGGAGAGGCGAGCAGTTCTTC. It codes for CASSPGDGRGEQFF. The chain has TRBV5-1 and TRBJ2-1; D possibly corresponds to TRBD2 (6 bases). This CDR3 has 14 residues. Germline V gene lookup returns CDR1 SGHRS and CDR2 YFSETQ. V was trimmed by 4 bases and J by 10 bases, leaving 18 bases between them.

This clone was counted only a few times. The chain uses TRBV7-2 and TRBJ2-1, with 7 nucleotides matching TRBD1. The CDR3 consists of 14 residues. V lost 2 bases and J lost 7; bases outside the gene matches: 5. Germline V gives CDR1 SGHTA, CDR2 FQGNSA. The CDR3 DNA sequence: TGTGCCAGCAGCTTAAGACAGGGCGGTAATGAGCAGTTCTTC. Protein product: CASSLRQGGNEQFF.

V is TRBV15 and J is TRBJ1-1; D uncertain. The V end was cut by 5 bases, the J end by 5 bases, with 12 bases between. CDR1 and CDR2 from the germline V gene are LNHNV and YYDKDF (reference sequence). CDR3 length equals 13 residues. In DNA form, the CDR3 reads TGTGCCACCAGCGGGGAGGGAATGACTGAAGCTTTCTTT. Its protein is CATSGEGMTEAFF.

The chain has TRBV6-5 and TRBJ1-2; 9 bases match TRBD1. After removal of 5 bases from V and 5 bases from J, the junction contained 9 bases not matched to a gene. Germline-derived CDR1 and CDR2 are MNHEY and SVGAGI. This CDR3 is 15 amino acids long. The CDR3 here is CASSKQGAIRYGYTF. In nucleotides, the CDR3 is TGTGCCAGCAGTAAACAGGGGGCAATACGGTATGGCTACACCTTC.

CDR3 in amino acids: CSAVTGTQYF. CDR3 DNA: TGCAGTGCCGTGACGGGTACGCAGTATTTT. V and J are TRBV20-1 and TRBJ2-3; no definite D call. Trimming left V 6 bases short and J 8 bases short, with 9 bases between. The V gene's germline CDR1 is DFQATT and CDR2 SNEGSKA (reference sequence). This CDR3 is built from 10 residues.

DNA of the CDR3: TGTGCCAGCAGCCCGGACAGACCCACAGATACGCAGTATTTT. This sequence encodes CASSPDRPTDTQYF. This chain links TRBV5-4 with TRBJ2-3, with a tentative D call TRBD1 (6 bases). V was pared by 4 bases and J by 2 bases, with 11 bases between. CDR3 size: 14 residues. CDR1 is SGHNT and CDR2 is YYREEE in the germline V gene (reference sequence). Full variable domain (rest looked up from reference TRBV5-4 and TRBJ2-3): ETGVTQSPTHLIKTRGQQVTLRCSSQSGHNTVSWYQQALGQGPQFIFQYYREEENGRGNFPPRFSGLQFPNYSSELNVNALELDDSALYLCASSPDRPTDTQYFGPGTRLTVL.

The chain combines TRBV5-4 with TRBJ1-4; 8 bases map to TRBD1. The V gene's germline CDR1 is SGHNT and CDR2 YYREEE (reference sequence). The junction had 5 bases not matched to a gene; V was cut back by 6 bases and J by 7 bases. CDR3 length: 13 residues. CDR3 sequence: CASNRQGREKLFF. Here the CDR3 DNA reads TGTGCCAGCAACCGACAGGGGCGTGAAAAACTGTTTTTT.

The chain employs TRBV11-2 and TRBJ2-7; 9 nucleotides agree with TRBD2. The CDR3 spans 16 residues. Germline-derived CDR1 and CDR2 are SGHAT and FQNNGV. V trimming: 6 bases; J trimming: 6 bases; junction bases outside the gene matches: 15. CDR3 region: CASSTLKGLAAAEQYV. CDR3 coding DNA: TGTGCCAGCAGTACCCTCAAGGGACTAGCCGCGGCCGAGCAGTACGTC.

This clone was recorded only once. This sequence joins TRBV4-1 and TRBJ2-6; D is ambiguous. This CDR3 is built from 16 residues. The germline CDR1 and CDR2 sequences are MGHRA and YSYEKL. Trimming left V 5 bases short and J 0 bases short, with 11 bases between. The CDR3 reads CASSSQGGSGANVLTF. DNA of the CDR3: TGCGCCAGCAGCTCCCAAGGCGGCTCTGGGGCCAACGTCCTGACTTTC.

The chain employs TRBV30 and TRBJ2-7; TRBD1 is a possible D gene (6 bases). Trimming pared 1 base from V and 3 bases from J, leaving 10 bases between. From germline, CDR1 is GTSNPN and CDR2 SVGIG (reference sequence). CDR3 length: 13 residues. This CDR3 reads CAWSEGQSYEQYV. CDR3 DNA sequence: TGTGCCTGGAGTGAAGGACAGAGCTACGAGCAGTACGTC.

The chain combines TRBV7-9 with TRBJ1-4; no reliable D call. Trimming took 6 bases from V and 5 from J, leaving 10 bases between them. The CDR3 totals 13 residues. Per the germline V gene, CDR1 is SEHNR and CDR2 is FQNEAQ (reference sequence). CDR3: CASSLNGNEKLFF. The CDR3 nucleotides read TGTGCCAGCAGTCTTAACGGGAATGAAAAACTGTTTTTT.

The J gene is TRBJ2-7, the V gene TRBV19, with 8 bases that match TRBD2. Germline V lookup: CDR1 LNHDA, CDR2 SQIVND (reference sequence). The CDR3 is made up of 16 amino acids. V dropped 2 bases and J dropped 3; count of bases not matched to a gene: 9. The CDR3 is CASSINGGAPDYEQYF. Here the CDR3 DNA reads TGTGCCAGTAGTATAAACGGGGGGGCCCCCGACTACGAGCAGTACTTC.

This rearrangement joins TRBV6-2 or TRBV6-3 to TRBJ2-5, with D maybe TRBD2 (6 bases). CDR1 and CDR2 (germline): MNHEY, SVGEGT. This CDR3 is 15 amino acids long. Trimming stripped 2 bases from V and 7 bases from J, with 17 bases between. This chain's CDR3 is CASSYVGRGLVTQYF. The DNA for the CDR3 is TGTGCCAGCAGTTACGTTGGGCGGGGTCTCGTGACCCAGTACTTC.

The genes are TRBV7-3 and TRBJ2-3, with 11 bases aligning to TRBD2. The V gene's germline CDR1 is SGHTA and CDR2 FQGTGA. The CDR3 has 15 residues. The junction had 6 bases not matched to a gene; V was cut back by 5 bases and J by 5 bases. The CDR3 coding sequence is TGTGCCAGCAGCCCTCTAGCGGGGGGTATAGATACGCAGTATTTT. This codes for CASSPLAGGIDTQYF.

The chain uses TRBV6-6 and TRBJ2-2; 15 bases map to TRBD2. The CDR3 loop spans 17 amino acids. V lost 5 bases to trimming and J lost 2 bases; unmatched junction nucleotides: 3. Germline CDR1 and CDR2: MNHNY and SVGAGI (reference sequence). CDR3 nucleotide sequence: TGTGCCAGCAGTCGGACTAGCGGGAGGGTAAACACCGGGGAGCTGTTTTTT. Translated, it gives CASSRTSGRVNTGELFF.

The chain employs TRBV19 and TRBJ2-3; D ambiguous. CDR3 length equals 16 residues. Germline loops: CDR1 LNHDA, CDR2 SQIVND (reference sequence). The ends were cut back, 5 bases at V and 4 bases at J, with 19 bases in the middle. Written as DNA, the CDR3 is TGTGCCAGTAGTCCGTCCATGTTCTTGGGCGCAGATACGCAGTATTTT. Amino acids: CASSPSMFLGADTQYF.

V is TRBV10-3 and J is TRBJ2-7, with 8 bases fitting TRBD1. From germline, CDR1 is ENHRY and CDR2 SYGVKD. The CDR3 spans 15 residues. Trimming cost V 3 bases and J 1 base; bases outside gene matches: 5. CDR3 residues: CAISDRGPLSYEQYV. The CDR3 bases are TGTGCCATCAGTGACAGGGGGCCGTTGTCCTACGAGCAGTACGTC.